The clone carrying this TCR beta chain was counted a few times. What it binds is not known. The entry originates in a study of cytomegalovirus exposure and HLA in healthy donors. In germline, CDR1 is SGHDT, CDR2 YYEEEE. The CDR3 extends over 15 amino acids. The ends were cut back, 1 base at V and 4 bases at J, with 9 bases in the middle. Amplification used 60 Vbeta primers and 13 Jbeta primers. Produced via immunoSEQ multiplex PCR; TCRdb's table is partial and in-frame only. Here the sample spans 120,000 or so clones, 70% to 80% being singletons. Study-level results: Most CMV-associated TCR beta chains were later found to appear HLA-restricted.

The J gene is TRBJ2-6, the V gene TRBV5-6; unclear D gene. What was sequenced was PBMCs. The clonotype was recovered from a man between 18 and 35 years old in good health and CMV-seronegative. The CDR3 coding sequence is TGTGCCAGCAGCTTGCGCGGTGCCGGGGCCAACGTCCTGACTTTC. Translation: CASSLRGAGANVLTF.